Presented here are 27 T cell receptor beta chains from one specimen sequenced in a study of shared clonotypes between healthy human individuals. The data were produced by immunoSEQ multiplex PCR, yet TCRdb's version contains in-frame clones alone and is incomplete. The sample carries approximately 470,000 clones, about 78% recorded once. Sequenced material: PBMCs. Receptors originate from a woman in her thirties or forties in good health. Some clones in this sample may be carry-over from other donors' samples.

The CDR3 loop is CASSAQGANTEAFF. DNA for the CDR3: TGTGCCAGCAGCGCACAGGGGGCGAACACTGAAGCTTTCTTT. The V gene is TRBV9, the J gene TRBJ1-1; 9 bases agree with TRBD1. Germline V gene data show CDR1 as SGDLS and CDR2 as YYNGEE. V was clipped by 3 bases and J by 1 base; unmatched bases: 1. The CDR3 spans 14 residues.

This clone is a singleton in its sample. The genes are TRBV5-4 and TRBJ2-7, with TRBD1 identical over 8 bases. Germline CDR1 and CDR2: SGHNT and YYREEE (reference sequence). The CDR3 loop spans 13 amino acids. The trim removed 9 bases at V and 0 bases at J, leaving 5 bases unmatched. CDR3 in amino acids: CATRDRSSYEQYF. The CDR3 DNA is TGTGCCACTCGGGACAGGAGCTCCTACGAGCAGTACTTC.

The chain couples TRBV5-4 to TRBJ2-1; the match to TRBD2 covers 13 bases. Germline assignment: CDR1 SGHNT and CDR2 YYREEE (reference sequence). This CDR3 is 16 amino acids long. J lost 9 bases, V lost 2 bases, and 8 bases had no gene match. The CDR3 here is CASSFRTSGSLTEQFF. CDR3 nucleotides: TGTGCCAGCAGCTTTAGGACTAGCGGGAGTCTCACTGAGCAGTTCTTC. Full variable domain (rest looked up from reference TRBV5-4 and TRBJ2-1): ETGVTQSPTHLIKTRGQQVTLRCSSQSGHNTVSWYQQALGQGPQFIFQYYREEENGRGNFPPRFSGLQFPNYSSELNVNALELDDSALYLCASSFRTSGSLTEQFFGPGTRLTVL.

The chain recombines TRBV9 with TRBJ2-7; 8 nucleotides match TRBD1. Losses at the gene ends were 0 bases for V and 7 bases for J; bases not matched to a gene: 9. Looked up from germline, CDR1 is SGDLS and CDR2 is YYNGEE. The CDR3 spans 15 residues. In nucleotides, the CDR3 is TGTGCCAGCAGCGTAGAGGGGCAGGGGGCTTTTGAGCAGTACTTC. This translates into CASSVEGQGAFEQYF.

Of note for this clone: The junction shows a germline mismatch at one end, possibly a read error. J is TRBJ2-2 and V is TRBV10-3, with 7 nucleotides matching TRBD1. There are 15 residues in the CDR3. CDR1 and CDR2 from the germline V gene are ENHRY and SYGVKD. The CDR3: CAISENRGEHRGAVF. The CDR3 DNA reads TGTGCCATCAGTGAAAACAGGGGTGAACACCGGGGAGCTGTTTTT.

To note about this clone: The germline gene is not matched at one end of the junction; a read error may be the cause. This rearrangement joins TRBV7-7 to TRBJ2-7, with TRBD2 identical over 8 bases. The CDR3 length is 15 residues. CDR1 is SSHAT, CDR2 FNYEAQ, per germline (reference sequence). The CDR3 nucleotides are TGTGCTAGCAGCCTCTCTACTAGCGGACCTTACGAGCAGTACTTC. It translates to CASSLSTSGPYEQYF. The whole variable domain, filled in from reference TRBV7-7 and TRBJ2-7, reads GAGVSQSPRYKVTKRGQDVTLRCDPISSHATLYWYQQALGQGPEFLTYFNYEAQPDKSGLPSDRFSAERPEGSISTLTIQRTEQRDSAMYRCASSLSTSGPYEQYFGPGTRLTVT.

This clone turned up a few times. This chain connects TRBV7-9 to TRBJ2-5; D not certain. Trimming cost V 2 bases and J 2 bases, with 0 bases left between them. CDR1 SEHNR and CDR2 FQNEAQ come from the germline V gene (reference sequence). The CDR3 loop spans 11 amino acids. The CDR3: CASSLQETQYF. The CDR3 coding sequence is TGTGCCAGCAGCTTACAAGAGACCCAGTACTTC.

A word on this clone: This specimen includes other DNA sequences encoding the same CDR3. The CDR3 loop is CASSSQVVSGNTIYF. In DNA, the CDR3 is TGTGCCAGCAGCTCCCAGGTAGTCTCTGGAAACACCATATATTTT. The rearrangement links TRBV2 to TRBJ1-3; no clear D gene. The CDR3 is 15 amino acids. V lost 6 bases and J lost 0, with 12 bases in between. Germline V gene sequence: CDR1 SNHLY, CDR2 FYNNEI.

The genes are TRBV10-3 and TRBJ2-5; D tentatively fits TRBD1 or TRBD2 (5 bases each). The J call may be incorrect, as the DNA end agrees better with TRBJ2-7. CDR3 length: 15 residues. CDR1 and CDR2 (germline): ENHRY, SYGVKD. The CDR3 region is CAIKGMGDGLHEQYF. The DNA for the CDR3 is TGTGCCATCAAGGGCATGGGGGACGGATTACACGAGCAGTACTTC.

This clone has a handful of counts. The chain is built from TRBV18 and TRBJ2-7; D gene uncertain. This CDR3 is 12 amino acids long. Trimming took 6 bases from V and 3 from J, leaving 9 bases between them. Per germline, CDR1 KGHSH and CDR2 LQKENI. Here the CDR3 reads CASSPFGYEQYF. In DNA form, the CDR3 reads TGTGCCAGCTCCCCCTTTGGCTACGAGCAGTACTTC.

V usage is TRBV7-9 and J usage is TRBJ1-1, with D perhaps TRBD1 (5 bases). The CDR3 extends over 18 amino acids. In germline, CDR1 is SEHNR, CDR2 FQNEAQ (reference sequence). Trimming pared 2 bases from V and 0 bases from J, leaving 19 bases between. The CDR3 is CASSLIWANSGVNTEAFF. The CDR3 region has the DNA TGTGCCAGCAGCTTAATTTGGGCCAACTCGGGGGTGAACACTGAAGCTTTCTTT.

In the case of this clone: A far larger clone is off by one base, so a read error is likely. The chain uses TRBV6-1 and TRBJ2-7, with 7 bases that match TRBD2. The CDR3 contains 14 residues. Germline assignment: CDR1 MNHNS and CDR2 SASEGT. Here the CDR3 reads CASKVGGGSYGQYF. The CDR3 coding sequence is TGTGCCAGCAAGGTCGGCGGCGGGAGCTACGGGCAGTACTTC.

This chain connects TRBV5-1 to TRBJ1-1, with TRBD1 as a possible D gene (5 bases). The germline V gene has CDR1 SGHRS and CDR2 YFSETQ. CDR3 size: 12 residues. V lost 3 bases and J 3 bases, leaving 6 bases between the germline ends. In nucleotides, the CDR3 is TGCGCCAGCAGCTGGGGGGACACTGAAGCTTTCTTT. Its translation: CASSWGDTEAFF.

CDR3 sequence reads: CASSLGTFGYGYTF. The CDR3 nucleotides read TGTGCCAGCAGCCTAGGTACGTTTGGCTATGGCTACACCTTC. This sequence joins TRBV11-2 and TRBJ1-2; D unclear. Germline values: CDR1 SGHAT, CDR2 FQNNGV. The CDR3 is 14 residues long. V lost 5 bases and J lost 4, with 14 bases in between.

The DNA for the CDR3 is TGTGCCAGCAGGCTCCCCGATATGAGGTCTGGCTACACCTTC. Residues: CASRLPDMRSGYTF. J is TRBJ1-2 and V is TRBV5-4; D is ambiguous. The CDR3 has 14 residues. The V end was cut by 5 bases, the J end by 7 bases, with 18 bases between. Germline values: CDR1 SGHNT, CDR2 YYREEE (reference sequence).

The table lists this clone with a few counts. The chain employs TRBV28 and TRBJ2-3, with 11 positions matching TRBD2. Unmatched junction bases numbered 18, after V lost 6 bases and J lost 4 bases. The CDR3 totals 19 residues. Germline V gene sequence: CDR1 MDHEN, CDR2 SYDVKM. The CDR3 DNA is TGTGCCAGCAGCCCGAACCCGGGACTAGCGGTAGAGTGGCCAGATACGCAGTATTTT. This translates into CASSPNPGLAVEWPDTQYF.

This chain uses TRBV27 with TRBJ2-1; 7 nucleotides match TRBD2. After removal of 4 bases from V and 3 bases from J, the junction contained 6 bases not matched to a gene. Germline V gene sequence: CDR1 MNHEY, CDR2 SMNVEV (reference sequence). This CDR3 region has 15 residues. In DNA, the CDR3 is TGTGCCAGCAGTTCCGGGAGGTATTTCTACAATGAGCAGTTCTTC. This translates into CASSSGRYFYNEQFF.

The chain couples TRBV9 to TRBJ2-5, with D possibly matching TRBD2 (6 bases). V was pared by 4 bases and J by 5 bases, with 15 bases between. The germline V gene encodes CDR1 SGDLS and CDR2 YYNGEE. CDR3 length: 14 amino acids. The CDR3 protein is CASSSRGTFETQYF. The CDR3 DNA sequence: TGTGCCAGCAGCTCCAGAGGGACTTTCGAGACCCAGTACTTC.

The chain has TRBV7-2 and TRBJ2-5, with TRBD1 identical over 11 bases. This CDR3 has 16 amino acids. V lost 2 bases to trimming and J lost 5 bases; unmatched junction nucleotides: 7. Per germline, CDR1 SGHTA and CDR2 FQGNSA. The CDR3: CASSLFAGTGGETQYF. CDR3 nucleotide sequence: TGTGCCAGCAGCTTATTCGCCGGGACAGGGGGGGAGACCCAGTACTTC.

This clone has more than one count but fewer than ten. V is TRBV7-2 and J is TRBJ2-2; D is perhaps TRBD1 (5 bases). V was shortened by 1 base and J by 1 base, with 10 bases between the two germline ends. The germline V gene has CDR1 SGHTA and CDR2 FQGNSA. The CDR3 runs 16 residues. CDR3 nucleotides: TGTGCCAGCAGCTTAGTAGGTGGACAGAACACCGGGGAGCTGTTTTTT. This sequence encodes CASSLVGGQNTGELFF.

The genes are TRBV11-2 and TRBJ2-5, with a weak D call TRBD2 (6 bases). The CDR3 has 16 residues. V gave up 2 bases and J gave up 3 bases, with 16 bases separating them. Per germline, CDR1 SGHAT and CDR2 FQNNGV. The CDR3 region is CASSLLGTLPEETQYF. In DNA form, the CDR3 reads TGTGCCAGCAGCTTATTAGGGACTTTGCCTGAAGAGACCCAGTACTTC. Full variable domain (outside the CDR3, taken from reference TRBV11-2 and TRBJ2-5): EAGVAQSPRYKIIEKRQSVAFWCNPISGHATLYWYQQILGQGPKLLIQFQNNGVVDDSQLPKDRFSAERLKGVDSTLKIQPAKLEDSAVYLCASSLLGTLPEETQYFGPGTRLLVL.

This sequence joins TRBV7-9 and TRBJ2-7; 8 nucleotides match TRBD2. CDR1 SEHNR and CDR2 FQNEAQ come from the germline V gene (reference sequence). This CDR3 spans 13 amino acids. With V trimmed by 3 bases and J by 7 bases, 5 bases remained unmatched. This chain's CDR3 is CASSLPLAGEQYF. Here the CDR3 DNA reads TGTGCCAGCAGCTTGCCATTAGCGGGAGAGCAGTACTTC. Based on the CDR3 plus reference TRBV7-9 and TRBJ2-7, the full variable domain is DTGVSQNPRHKITKRGQNVTFRCDPISEHNRLYWYRQTLGQGPEFLTYFQNEAQLEKSRLLSDRFSAERPKGSFSTLEIQRTEQGDSAMYLCASSLPLAGEQYFGPGTRLTVT.

This chain uses TRBV7-8 with TRBJ2-6, with D unclear. This CDR3 has 16 residues. Per germline, CDR1 SGHVS and CDR2 FQNEAQ. V lost 3 bases to trimming and J lost 4 bases, with 13 bases between them. The CDR3 sequence: CASSFGSTAGANVLTF. In DNA form, the CDR3 reads TGTGCCAGCAGCTTCGGGTCGACCGCCGGGGCCAACGTCCTGACTTTC. Complete variable domain (other parts from reference TRBV7-8 and TRBJ2-6): GAGVSQSPRYKVAKRGQDVALRCDPISGHVSLFWYQQALGQGPEFLTYFQNEAQLDKSGLPSDRFFAERPEGSVSTLKIQRTQQEDSAVYLCASSFGSTAGANVLTFGAGSRLTVL.

This clone was observed a handful of times. This chain links TRBV11-2 with TRBJ2-2; D gene uncertain. The CDR3 contains 15 residues. From germline, CDR1 is SGHAT and CDR2 FQNNGV. V lost 0 bases and J lost 1, with 6 bases in between. The CDR3, as DNA: TGTGCCAGCAGCTTAGATTATGGGAACACCGGGGAGCTGTTTTTT. The encoded protein is CASSLDYGNTGELFF.

This rearrangement joins TRBV2 to TRBJ2-1; possibly TRBD2 for D (6 bases). Germline CDR1 is SNHLY and CDR2 is FYNNEI. Trimming shortened V by 5 bases and J by 2 bases, and 13 bases separated the two germline ends. This CDR3 is 15 amino acids long. The CDR3 is CASSFRERPYNEQFF. CDR3 sequence (DNA): TGTGCCAGCAGTTTCCGGGAGAGACCCTACAATGAGCAGTTCTTC.

This clone was observed once. The V call is TRBV6-4, the J call TRBJ1-1, with TRBD1 matching 7 bases. The CDR3 consists of 13 residues. V shed 7 bases, J shed 1 base, and the junction held 3 bases outside the gene matches. Looked up from germline, CDR1 is MRHNA and CDR2 is SNTAGT. In nucleotides, the CDR3 is TGTGCCAGCACCCAGGGGGAGAACACTGAAGCTTTCTTT. It codes for CASTQGENTEAFF.

A few counts support this clone. CDR3 in amino acids: CTSSREERGRGNEQFF. The CDR3 bases are TGCACCAGCAGCCGCGAGGAGAGGGGGAGGGGGAATGAGCAGTTCTTC. The V and J genes are TRBV1 and TRBJ2-1; the table names TRBD2, a call not compared with the DNA. TRBV1 is tagged as a pseudogene. The CDR3 length is 16 residues.